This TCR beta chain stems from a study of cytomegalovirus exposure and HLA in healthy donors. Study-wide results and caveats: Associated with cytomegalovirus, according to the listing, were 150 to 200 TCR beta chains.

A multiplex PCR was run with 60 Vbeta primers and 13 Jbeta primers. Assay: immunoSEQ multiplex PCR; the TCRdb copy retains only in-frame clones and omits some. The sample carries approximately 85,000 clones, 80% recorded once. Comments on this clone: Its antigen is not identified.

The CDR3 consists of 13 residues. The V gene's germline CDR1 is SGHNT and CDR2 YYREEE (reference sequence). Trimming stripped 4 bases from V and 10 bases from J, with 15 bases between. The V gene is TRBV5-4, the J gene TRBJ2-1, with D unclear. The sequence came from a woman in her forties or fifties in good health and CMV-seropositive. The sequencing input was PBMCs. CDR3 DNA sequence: TGTGCCAGCAGCATAGACCTACAGAGCGAGCAGTTCTTC. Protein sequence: CASSIDLQSEQFF.